Below, one T cell receptor beta chain is given with its context. Antigen specificity is unknown. Amplification used 60 Vbeta primers and 13 Jbeta primers. Profiled with immunoSEQ multiplex PCR; TCRdb holds only in-frame clones, not every one. The table includes approximately 160,000 clones, 80% detected once. The CDR3 consists of 12 residues. CDR1 and CDR2 from the germline V gene are MNHEY and SMNVEV (reference sequence). Between the trimmed V and J ends, which lost 8 bases and 5 bases, there was a span of 9 bases. The sample comes from a study of cytomegalovirus exposure and HLA in healthy donors. Findings of the study overall: Among the sequence variants, a highly shared cluster was likely an artifact of sequencing.

The clonotype was recovered from a man in his thirties or forties in good health and CMV-seropositive. Sequencing was carried out using PBMCs. The rearrangement links TRBV27 to TRBJ2-2; a weak D match, TRBD1 (5 bases). As DNA, the CDR3 is TGTGCCAGCCGTCAGGGAACCGGGGAGCTGTTTTTT. Encoded protein: CASRQGTGELFF.